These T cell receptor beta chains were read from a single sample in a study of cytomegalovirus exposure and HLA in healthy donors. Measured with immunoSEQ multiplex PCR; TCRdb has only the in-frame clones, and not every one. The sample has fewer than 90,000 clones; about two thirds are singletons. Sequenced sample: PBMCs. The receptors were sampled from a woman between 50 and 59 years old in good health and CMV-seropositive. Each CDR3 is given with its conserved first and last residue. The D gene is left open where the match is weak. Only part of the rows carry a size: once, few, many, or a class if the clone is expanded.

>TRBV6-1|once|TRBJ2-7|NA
CASSQLIAESYEQYF
TGTGCCAGCAGTCAACTGATAGCAGAATCCTACGAGCAGTACTTC
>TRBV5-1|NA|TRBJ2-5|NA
CASSLYREETQYF
TGCGCCAGCAGCTTGTATCGGGAAGAGACCCAGTACTTC
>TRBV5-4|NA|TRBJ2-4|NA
CASSLDRPWDIQYF
TGTGCCAGCAGCCTCGACAGACCGTGGGACATTCAGTACTTC
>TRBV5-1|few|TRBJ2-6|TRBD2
CASSLVGTSGMGANVLTF
TGCGCCAGCAGCTTGGTAGGGACTAGCGGGATGGGGGCCAACGTCCTGACTTTC
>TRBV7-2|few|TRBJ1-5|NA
CASSFAGEKQPQHF
TGTGCCAGCAGCTTTGCAGGGGAAAAGCAGCCCCAGCATTTT
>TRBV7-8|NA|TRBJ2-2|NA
CASSLASGDTGELFF
TGTGCCAGCAGCTTAGCGTCAGGGGACACCGGGGAGCTGTTTTTT
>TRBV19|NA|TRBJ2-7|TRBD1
CASSIWQGAYEQYF
TGTGCCAGTAGTATATGGCAGGGGGCTTACGAGCAGTACTTC
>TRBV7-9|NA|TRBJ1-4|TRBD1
CASSLGTGGEKLFF
TGTGCCAGCAGCTTAGGGACAGGGGGTGAAAAACTGTTTTTT
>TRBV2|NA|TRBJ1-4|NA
CAIPRSARDEKLFF
TGTGCCATTCCGAGGTCCGCGAGGGATGAAAAACTGTTTTTT
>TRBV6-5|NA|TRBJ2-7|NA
CASSQGDYEQYF
TGTGCCAGCAGTCAGGGCGACTACGAGCAGTACTTC
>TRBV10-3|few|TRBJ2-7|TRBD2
CAISEGLAGPYEQYF
TGTGCCATCAGTGAAGGGCTAGCGGGACCGTACGAGCAGTACTTC
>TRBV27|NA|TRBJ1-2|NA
CASSLGAGPTYGYTF
TGTGCCAGCAGTTTAGGGGCAGGGCCCACCTATGGCTACACCTTC
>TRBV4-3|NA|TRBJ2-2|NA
CASSQEAIGTSNTGELFF
TGCGCCAGCAGCCAAGAGGCCATCGGGACATCGAACACCGGGGAGCTGTTTTTT